The 16 T cell receptor beta chains listed next were all sequenced from one sample in a study of blood T cell repertoires in COVID-19. Produced via immunoSEQ multiplex PCR; TCRdb's table is partial and in-frame only. Among around 200,000 clones listed, roughly 78% were seen once. The sample taken for sequencing was peripheral blood. Receptor source: an elderly woman with active or convalescent COVID-19.

The chain recombines TRBV9 with TRBJ1-2, with 10 bases aligning to TRBD1. There are 13 residues in the CDR3. After removal of 0 bases from V and 12 bases from J, the junction contained 5 bases not matched to a gene. Germline CDR1 is SGDLS and CDR2 is YYNGEE. In DNA form, the CDR3 reads TGTGCCAGCAGCGTAGGGACAGGGGGGAGTCACACCTTC. Encoded protein: CASSVGTGGSHTF.

V is TRBV11-3 and J is TRBJ1-2; the match to TRBD1 covers 7 bases. With 1 base clipped from V and 8 bases from J, the junction kept 7 bases outside the gene matches. CDR1 is SGHNT and CDR2 is YENEEA in the germline V gene. This CDR3 has 14 amino acids. The CDR3 loop reads CASSLVQGRGGYTF. CDR3 coding DNA: TGTGCCAGCAGCTTAGTACAGGGGCGAGGCGGCTACACCTTC. Using reference TRBV11-3 and TRBJ1-2 for the parts outside the CDR3, the full variable domain is EAGVVQSPRYKIIEKKQPVAFWCNPISGHNTLYWYLQNLGQGPELLIRYENEEAVDDSQLPKDRFSAERLKGVDSTLKIQPAELGDSAVYLCASSLVQGRGGYTFGSGTRLTVV.

The chain employs TRBV4-1 and TRBJ2-5, with D perhaps matching TRBD2 (5 bases). Germline CDR1 reads MGHRA; CDR2 reads YSYEKL. The CDR3 totals 15 residues. Trimming left V 4 bases short and J 5 bases short, with 17 bases between. The CDR3 loop is CASSPGTRTSETQYF. Written as DNA, the CDR3 is TGCGCCAGCAGCCCAGGTACTAGGACTTCGGAGACCCAGTACTTC.

The gene calls are TRBV6-6 and TRBJ2-3, with 10 bases identical to TRBD1. The CDR3 spans 16 residues. Germline CDR1 MNHNY, CDR2 SVGAGI (reference sequence). The trim removed 6 bases at V and 5 bases at J, leaving 11 bases unmatched. The CDR3 loop reads CASRTTRDRGQDTQYF. The CDR3, as DNA: TGTGCCAGCAGGACAACCCGGGACAGGGGCCAAGATACGCAGTATTTT.

V usage is TRBV18 and J usage is TRBJ1-1, with D maybe TRBD1 (6 bases). The germline V gene has CDR1 KGHSH and CDR2 LQKENI. The CDR3 has 15 residues. V was trimmed by 1 base and J by 7 bases, leaving 16 bases between them. This chain's CDR3 is CASSPLGQTGFEAFF. Here the CDR3 DNA reads TGTGCCAGCTCACCACTCGGACAGACCGGATTTGAAGCTTTCTTT.

V and J are TRBV9 and TRBJ1-2; D is perhaps TRBD1 (6 bases). Germline CDR1 reads SGDLS; CDR2 reads YYNGEE. V gave up 6 bases and J gave up 2 bases, with 14 bases separating them. CDR3 length equals 14 residues. CDR3 residues: CASKPSGANYGYTF. The DNA for the CDR3 is TGTGCCAGCAAACCCTCAGGGGCGAACTATGGCTACACCTTC.

This clone was observed a handful of times. The V call is TRBV10-3, the J call TRBJ1-5; D uncertain. The V and J ends lost 4 bases and 6 bases respectively, with 13 bases between them. The germline gives CDR1 ENHRY, CDR2 SYGVKD. This CDR3 has 14 amino acids. CDR3 in amino acids: CAISAQVGSQPQHF. As DNA, the CDR3 is TGTGCCATCAGTGCTCAAGTGGGGAGTCAGCCCCAGCATTTT.

The chain employs TRBV24-1 and TRBJ2-3; D remains unclear. The CDR3 runs to 15 residues. CDR1 and CDR2 (germline): KGHDR, SFDVKD. V lost 5 bases and J 0 bases, leaving 11 bases between the germline ends. The CDR3 sequence is CATSAQSSSTDTQYF. As DNA, the CDR3 is TGTGCCACCAGTGCCCAGTCTTCTAGCACAGATACGCAGTATTTT.

This clone was counted once. This rearrangement joins TRBV11-2 to TRBJ1-2; TRBD1 agrees at 7 bases. The CDR3 runs to 13 residues. The germline gives CDR1 SGHAT, CDR2 FQNNGV. Trimming at V came to 6 bases and at J to 4 bases, leaving 5 bases not matched to a gene. Here the CDR3 reads CASSPAGGYGYTF. In DNA, the CDR3 is TGTGCCAGCAGTCCTGCAGGGGGCTATGGCTACACCTTC.

The CDR3 coding sequence is TGTGCCAGCAGTTCGTCTCCGTGGCGGGACAATCAGCCCCAGCATTTT. Its protein is CASSSSPWRDNQPQHF. J is TRBJ1-5 and V is TRBV6-6; D not certain. This CDR3 contains 16 residues. V was shortened by 4 bases and J by 3 bases, with 16 bases between the two germline ends. The V gene's germline CDR1 is MNHNY and CDR2 SVGAGI (reference sequence).

This clone has only a few counts. V gene TRBV19 combines with J gene TRBJ2-2, with a tentative D call TRBD1 (7 bases). Germline CDR1 reads LNHDA; CDR2 reads SQIVND (reference sequence). This CDR3 has 15 amino acids. The V and J ends lost 9 bases and 4 bases respectively, with 18 bases between them. CDR3 sequence reads: CASASRGALTGELFF. The CDR3 nucleotides are TGTGCCAGCGCCAGCAGGGGGGCGCTCACCGGGGAGCTGTTTTTT.

The gene calls are TRBV29-1 and TRBJ1-2; D gene uncertain. Trimming left V 6 bases short and J 2 bases short, with 13 bases between. This CDR3 is 13 amino acids long. In germline, CDR1 is SQVTM, CDR2 ANQGSEA. CDR3 in DNA: TGCAGCGTCGAGGACGGAGGGAACTATGGCTACACCTTC. This encodes CSVEDGGNYGYTF.

The DNA of the CDR3 is TGTGCCAGTAGTATTTTATCAGGGTCTGAAGCTTTCTTT. This encodes CASSILSGSEAFF. This chain connects TRBV19 to TRBJ1-1; TRBD1 is a possible D gene (5 bases). With 3 bases removed from V and 6 bases from J, the gap between germline ends came to 11 bases. The CDR3 covers 13 residues. CDR1 is LNHDA, CDR2 SQIVND, per germline (reference sequence).

The J gene is TRBJ2-7, the V gene TRBV6-5, with 12 bases matching TRBD2. The ends lost 4 bases at V and 2 bases at J; junction bases unmatched: 3. This CDR3 has 15 residues. Germline CDR1 is MNHEY and CDR2 is SVGAGI. CDR3 nucleotides: TGTGCCAGCAGTTCCACTAGCGGGGGGCCCTACGAGCAGTACTTC. Protein: CASSSTSGGPYEQYF.

This chain links TRBV6-2 or TRBV6-3 with TRBJ2-5, with D uncertain. CDR3 length: 14 residues. Germline assignment: CDR1 MNHEY and CDR2 SVGEGT. The V end was cut by 5 bases, the J end by 0 bases, with 10 bases between. The CDR3 reads CASSSAHHQETQYF. The CDR3 nucleotides read TGTGCCAGCAGTAGCGCACACCACCAAGAGACCCAGTACTTC.

The chain combines TRBV7-8 with TRBJ1-2; 7 bases match TRBD1. Germline CDR1 and CDR2: SGHVS and FQNEAQ. The V and J ends lost 4 bases and 3 bases, in that order; junction bases with no gene match: 8. This CDR3 is built from 15 residues. CDR3 sequence: CASSSRRGPDYGYTF. CDR3 bases: TGTGCCAGCAGCTCCCGGAGGGGGCCCGACTATGGCTACACCTTC.